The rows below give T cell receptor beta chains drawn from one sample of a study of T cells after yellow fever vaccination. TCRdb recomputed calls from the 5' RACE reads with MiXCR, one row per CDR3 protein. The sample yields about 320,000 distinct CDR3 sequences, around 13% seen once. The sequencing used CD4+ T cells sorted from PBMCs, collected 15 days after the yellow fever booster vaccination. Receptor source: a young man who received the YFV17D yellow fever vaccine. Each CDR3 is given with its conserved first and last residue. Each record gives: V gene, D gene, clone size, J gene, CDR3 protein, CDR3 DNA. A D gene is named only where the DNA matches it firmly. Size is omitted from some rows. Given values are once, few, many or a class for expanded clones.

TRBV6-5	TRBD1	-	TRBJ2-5	CASSPPWTGGGKTQYF	TGTGCCAGCAGTCCTCCTTGGACAGGGGGCGGGAAGACCCAGTACTTC
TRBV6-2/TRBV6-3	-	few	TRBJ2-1	CASISGGLYSYNEQFF	TGTGCCAGCATTAGTGGGGGGCTTTACTCCTACAATGAGCAGTTCTTC
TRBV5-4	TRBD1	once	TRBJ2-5	CASSFADRPSLAQYF	TGTGCCAGCAGCTTCGCGGACAGGCCGAGTTTGGCCCAGTACTTC
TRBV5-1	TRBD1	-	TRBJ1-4	CASSILQGNEKLFF	TGCGCCAGCAGCATTTTACAGGGGAATGAAAAACTGTTTTTT
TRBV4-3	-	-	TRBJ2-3	CASSQRTPGTDTQYF	TGCGCCAGCAGCCAGCGGACTCCTGGGACAGATACGCAGTATTTT
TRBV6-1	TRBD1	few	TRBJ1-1	CAIGTGRSEAFF	TGTGCCATAGGGACAGGCCGCTCGGAAGCTTTCTTT
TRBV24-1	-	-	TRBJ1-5	CATSMADNQPQHF	TGTGCCACCTCGATGGCGGATAATCAGCCCCAGCATTTT
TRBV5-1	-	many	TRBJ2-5	CASSLTGDETQYF	TGCGCCAGCAGCTTAACGGGGGACGAGACCCAGTACTTC
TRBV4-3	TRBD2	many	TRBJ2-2	CASSQDPSGGVPQTGELFF	TGCGCCAGCAGCCAAGACCCCAGCGGGGGGGTCCCTCAAACCGGGGAGCTGTTTTTT
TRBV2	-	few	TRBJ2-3	CASRVGSTDTQYF	TGTGCCAGCAGAGTGGGCAGTACAGATACGCAGTATTTT
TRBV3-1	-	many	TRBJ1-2	CASSQGLGGYTF	TGTGCCAGCAGCCAAGGTCTGGGTGGCTACACCTTC
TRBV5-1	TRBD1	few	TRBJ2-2	CATAVQGTGELFF	TGCGCCACCGCCGTACAGGGGACCGGGGAGCTGTTTTTT
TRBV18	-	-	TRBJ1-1	CASSPTRGKGDTEAFF	TGTGCCAGCTCACCAACGAGGGGGAAAGGGGACACTGAAGCTTTCTTT
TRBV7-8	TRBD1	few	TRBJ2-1	CASSLLGQSRSYNEQFF	TGTGCCAGCAGCTTATTGGGACAGAGTCGCTCCTACAATGAGCAGTTCTTC
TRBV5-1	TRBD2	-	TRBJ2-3	CASSDPTSSNTDTQYF	TGCGCCAGCAGCGACCCGACTAGCAGCAACACAGATACGCAGTATTTT
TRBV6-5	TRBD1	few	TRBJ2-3	CASSRQGGTDTQYF	TGTGCCAGCAGCCGACAGGGAGGCACAGATACGCAGTATTTT